This is a list of T cell receptor beta chains from one sample in a study of spatial heterogeneity in lung cancer. One entry per CDR3 protein results from TCRdb running MiXCR on the 5' RACE reads. The table has roughly 120,000 distinct CDR3 sequences, 12% seen once. The sequencing used PBMCs, collected at follow-up. The receptors originated from a male donor with early-stage non-small cell lung cancer. CDR3s include the opening cysteine and the closing phenylalanine or tryptophan. Fields, in order: J gene, D gene, clone size, V gene, CDR3 protein, CDR3 DNA. A D gene is named only where the DNA matches it firmly. Where a row states a size, it is once, few, many or the class of an expanded clone; other rows omit it.

>TRBJ2-1|.|.|TRBV7-9
CASSPYSEQFF
TGTGCCAGCAGCCCGTATAGTGAGCAGTTCTTC
>TRBJ2-7|TRBD1|.|TRBV4-2
CASSLQGAEEQYF
TGTGCCAGCAGTCTACAGGGGGCAGAAGAGCAGTACTTC
>TRBJ2-3|.|few|TRBV12-3/TRBV12-4
CASSLGAQITDTQYF
TGTGCCAGCAGTTTAGGGGCCCAGATCACAGATACGCAGTATTTT
>TRBJ2-7|.|many|TRBV6-1
CASSEAGAGNF
TGTGCCAGCAGTGAAGCCGGGGCAGGTAACTTC
>TRBJ1-6|TRBD1|many|TRBV29-1
CSVDRGRALHF
TGCAGCGTCGACAGGGGTCGGGCCCTCCACTTT
>TRBJ2-7|TRBD1|many|TRBV10-3
CATGGTGRSYEQYF
TGTGCCACCGGAGGGACAGGTAGATCCTACGAGCAGTACTTC
>TRBJ2-7|.|few|TRBV27
CASKEGRESYEQYF
TGTGCCAGCAAGGAAGGCAGGGAGTCCTACGAGCAGTACTTC
>TRBJ2-7|.|.|TRBV7-8
CASSLARQLTYEQYF
TGTGCCAGCAGCTTAGCGCGTCAGCTCACCTACGAGCAGTACTTC
>TRBJ2-5|TRBD1|many|TRBV5-1
CASSPPGTGGETQYF
TGCGCCAGCAGCCCACCGGGGACAGGGGGAGAGACCCAGTACTTC
>TRBJ1-1|.|many|TRBV27
CASSSNRGNTEAFF
TGTGCCAGCAGTTCCAATAGAGGGAACACTGAAGCTTTCTTT
>TRBJ2-1|TRBD2|.|TRBV20-1
CSAPGAGGPDEQFF
TGCAGTGCCCCGGGAGCGGGGGGGCCGGATGAGCAGTTCTTC
>TRBJ1-2|.|few|TRBV3-1
CASSPTQGIYYGYTF
TGTGCCAGCAGCCCTACCCAGGGAATCTACTATGGCTACACCTTC
>TRBJ2-7|TRBD2|.|TRBV20-1
CSARWGGDEYEQYF
TGCAGTGCTAGATGGGGAGGGGACGAATACGAGCAGTACTTC
>TRBJ2-3|.|many|TRBV2
CASNLQNWGRTDTQYF
TGTGCCAGCAACCTACAGAACTGGGGTAGAACAGATACGCAGTATTTT
>TRBJ1-2|TRBD1|.|TRBV2
CASSLQGQNGYTF
TGTGCCAGCAGCCTACAGGGGCAAAATGGCTACACCTTC
>TRBJ1-4|TRBD1|few|TRBV25-1
CASSRTGPSNEKLFF
TGTGCCAGCAGTCGGACAGGGCCATCTAATGAAAAACTGTTTTTT
>TRBJ1-2|TRBD1|.|TRBV5-4
CASSADRGLYGYTF
TGTGCCAGCAGCGCGGACAGGGGGCTCTATGGCTACACCTTC
>TRBJ2-1|.|.|TRBV5-5
CASQARILEYEQFF
TGTGCCAGCCAGGCCCGGATATTGGAATATGAGCAGTTCTTC
>TRBJ1-6|TRBD1|.|TRBV12-3/TRBV12-4
CASSLGGQGRSPLHF
TGTGCCAGCAGTTTAGGCGGACAGGGACGCTCACCCCTCCACTTT
>TRBJ2-1|.|many|TRBV12-3/TRBV12-4
CASSFSTLGTEQFF
TGTGCCAGCAGTTTCTCTACGTTGGGGACTGAGCAGTTCTTC
>TRBJ1-2|TRBD1|.|TRBV3-1
CASSQGSTGGSGYTF
TGTGCCAGCAGCCAAGGTTCAACAGGGGGGTCTGGCTACACCTTC
>TRBJ1-1|.|many|TRBV6-4
CASSVRSNTEAFF
TGTGCCAGCAGTGTCAGATCGAACACTGAAGCTTTCTTT
>TRBJ2-7|TRBD2|.|TRBV4-2
CASSQQRGFYEQYF
TGTGCCAGCAGCCAACAGCGGGGGTTCTACGAGCAGTACTTC